This TCR beta chain was retrieved from a study of blood T cells in healthy people across ages. Through a sample-barcoded 5' primer and a J-beta primer mix, a second PCR was run for roughly 6 to 12 cycles. TCRdb reanalysed the 5' RACE reads using MiXCR and keeps one entry per CDR3 protein. The sample holds under 2,000,000 distinct CDR3 sequences, about 50% seen once. Between the trimmed V and J ends, which lost 5 bases and 6 bases, there was a span of 7 bases. In germline, CDR1 is SEHNR, CDR2 FQNEAQ (reference sequence). This CDR3 is 11 amino acids long. V usage is TRBV7-9 and J usage is TRBJ1-1, with D unresolved. Sequences were obtained from blood. This TCR derives from a woman aged 40-49 years in good health. The CDR3 region is CASSRVSEAFF. CDR3 DNA: TGTGCCAGCAGCAGGGTATCTGAAGCTTTCTTT.